The 10 T cell receptor beta chains reported below all come from one sample, sequenced in a study of T-cell memory formation after mild COVID-19. TCRdb recomputed calls from the 5' RACE reads with MiXCR, one row per CDR3 protein. The sample holds hundreds of thousands of distinct CDR3 sequences, around a sixth seen once. The specimen was PBMCs or a T cell subset sorted from them (not recorded which). Source of these receptors: an adult woman who had mild COVID-19 (a few samples of this study predate the infection). Cell type and time point are not known.

The rearrangement joins TRBV14 to TRBJ2-1; 7 nucleotides align to TRBD2. The CDR3 consists of 17 residues. Germline loops: CDR1 SGHDN, CDR2 FVKESK. The V segment lost 0 bases and the J segment 5 bases; nucleotides outside the gene matches: 10. CDR3 amino acids: CASSQDSPGGPNNEQFF. CDR3 coding DNA: TGTGCCAGCAGCCAAGATTCCCCGGGGGGACCAAACAATGAGCAGTTCTTC.

The V and J genes are TRBV5-4 and TRBJ2-1, with D tentatively TRBD2 (5 bases). V lost 4 bases to trimming and J lost 6 bases, with 17 bases between them. CDR3 size: 15 residues. CDR1 SGHNT and CDR2 YYREEE come from the germline V gene (reference sequence). In nucleotides, the CDR3 is TGTGCCAGCAGCCCTCCCCCGGACGGGATCAATGAGCAGTTCTTC. Amino acid sequence: CASSPPPDGINEQFF.

This clonotype was seen a few times. The CDR3 DNA sequence: TGTGCCAGCAGTGATTTTCCTGGGAGGACTGAAGCTTTCTTT. Translation: CASSDFPGRTEAFF. The gene calls are TRBV6-1 and TRBJ1-1; D remains unclear. The CDR3 runs to 14 residues. Trimming pared 3 bases from V and 5 bases from J, leaving 13 bases between. Germline V gene sequence: CDR1 MNHNS, CDR2 SASEGT.

The V and J genes are TRBV2 and TRBJ2-1; D possibly corresponds to TRBD1 (5 bases). The length of the CDR3 is 14 residues. The germline V gene encodes CDR1 SNHLY and CDR2 FYNNEI. The V and J ends lost 2 bases and 3 bases respectively, with 8 bases between them. CDR3 coding DNA: TGTGCCAGCAGTGAAACAGGCGGCTACAATGAGCAGTTCTTC. Protein: CASSETGGYNEQFF.

The chain has TRBV2 and TRBJ1-2; D is possibly TRBD1 (5 bases). The CDR3 consists of 13 residues. From germline, CDR1 is SNHLY and CDR2 FYNNEI. V lost 6 bases, J lost 5 bases, and 13 bases lay in between. CDR3 DNA sequence: TGTGCCAGCAGCGTTGACAGCCGTTATGGCTACACCTTC. This gives the protein CASSVDSRYGYTF.

This chain joins TRBV6-5 and TRBJ2-3; D is undetermined. Germline loops: CDR1 MNHEY, CDR2 SVGAGI. The V end lost 10 bases, the J end lost 0 bases, and 8 bases lay between the germline ends. The CDR3 contains 12 residues. CDR3 sequence (DNA): TGTGCCACAGGTCCTAGCACAGATACGCAGTATTTT. Translation gives CATGPSTDTQYF.

CDR3: CASTLSGGTGANVLTF. CDR3 DNA: TGTGCCAGCACCCTTAGCGGGGGAACTGGGGCCAACGTCCTGACTTTC. The J gene is TRBJ2-6, the V gene TRBV7-2; 9 nucleotides line up with TRBD2. Per the germline V gene, CDR1 is SGHTA and CDR2 is FQGNSA. The V and J ends lost 7 bases and 2 bases, in that order; junction bases with no gene match: 6. CDR3 length equals 16 residues.

A few counts support this clonotype. The rearrangement links TRBV29-1 to TRBJ2-2, with TRBD2 identical over 9 bases. The V gene end was trimmed by 7 bases and the J gene end by 6 bases; junction bases not matched to a gene: 15. Germline V gene sequence: CDR1 SQVTM, CDR2 ANQGSEA. The CDR3 runs 16 residues. The CDR3 region is CSALGGLAGIPGELFF. In DNA, the CDR3 is TGCAGCGCCCTAGGGGGGCTAGCGGGAATCCCCGGGGAGCTGTTTTTT.

This clonotype has more than one count but fewer than ten. The chain recombines TRBV4-1 with TRBJ1-2; D gene unclear. CDR3 size: 15 residues. The ends were cut back, 1 base at V and 4 bases at J, with 13 bases in the middle. CDR1 is MGHRA and CDR2 is YSYEKL in the germline V gene. In nucleotides, the CDR3 is TGCGCCAGCAGCCAAGGACTCCCGGGGATCTATGGCTACACCTTC. Residues: CASSQGLPGIYGYTF.

This clonotype was seen repeatedly, ten times or more. The chain has TRBV7-9 and TRBJ2-3; D is ambiguous. With 1 base removed from V and 2 bases from J, the gap between germline ends came to 4 bases. This CDR3 has 13 amino acids. Per the germline V gene, CDR1 is SEHNR and CDR2 is FQNEAQ (reference sequence). This CDR3 reads CASSLGLTDTQYF. For the CDR3, the DNA is TGTGCCAGCAGCTTAGGCCTCACAGATACGCAGTATTTT.